This T cell receptor beta chain is drawn from a study of blood T cell repertoires in COVID-19. The wider study: PBMCs, B-cell-depleted T cells, or T cells provided the cDNA or gDNA that made up the material.

Authors' methods: Nucleated cell counts were estimated from reference gene primer amplification. The table came from immunoSEQ multiplex PCR; TCRdb's copy has only in-frame clones and leaves some out. Clonal size and the V and J genes are those of that table, whereas D and trimming came from the DNA. This table has about 250,000 clones, just under 85% appearing once. Germline V lookup: CDR1 SGHDT, CDR2 YYEEEE. The CDR3 is made up of 17 amino acids. V was clipped by 0 bases and J by 3 bases; unmatched bases: 10. This chain links TRBV5-6 with TRBJ2-7; TRBD2 aligns across 9 bases. This TCR was recovered from a man at least 80 years old with acute or convalescent COVID-19. Input material: peripheral blood. CDR3 in DNA: TGTGCCAGCAGCTTGGATTGGCCCAGCGGGGGGTTCTACGAGCAGTACTTC. This gives the protein CASSLDWPSGGFYEQYF.